The present entry profiles one T cell receptor beta chain with its context. What it binds is not known. This specimen comes from a study of cytomegalovirus exposure and HLA in healthy donors. General observations from the study: Later genetic work tied a missense DCLRE1C variant to beta-chain V and J trimming.

Trimming cost V 5 bases and J 4 bases, with 5 bases left between them. CDR1 is LNHDA, CDR2 SQIVND, per germline (reference sequence). The CDR3 covers 11 residues. 60 Vbeta and 13 Jbeta primers were used in PCR. Method: immunoSEQ multiplex PCR; TCRdb's copy keeps in-frame clones and lacks some. Of around 160,000 clones in the sample, 70% to 80% are singletons; the top ten hold roughly an eighth. The sequence came from a middle-aged man in good health and CMV-seropositive. The chain employs TRBV19 and TRBJ1-2; unclear D gene. Sequenced input: PBMCs. CDR3 sequence: CASSEGYGYTF. The CDR3, as DNA: TGTGCCAGTAGTGAGGGCTATGGCTACACCTTC. Combining the CDR3 with reference TRBV19 and TRBJ1-2 gives the whole variable domain DGGITQSPKYLFRKEGQNVTLSCEQNLNHDAMYWYRQDPGQGLRLIYYSQIVNDFQKGDIAEGYSVSREKKESFPLTVTSAQKNPTAFYLCASSEGYGYTFGSGTRLTVV.